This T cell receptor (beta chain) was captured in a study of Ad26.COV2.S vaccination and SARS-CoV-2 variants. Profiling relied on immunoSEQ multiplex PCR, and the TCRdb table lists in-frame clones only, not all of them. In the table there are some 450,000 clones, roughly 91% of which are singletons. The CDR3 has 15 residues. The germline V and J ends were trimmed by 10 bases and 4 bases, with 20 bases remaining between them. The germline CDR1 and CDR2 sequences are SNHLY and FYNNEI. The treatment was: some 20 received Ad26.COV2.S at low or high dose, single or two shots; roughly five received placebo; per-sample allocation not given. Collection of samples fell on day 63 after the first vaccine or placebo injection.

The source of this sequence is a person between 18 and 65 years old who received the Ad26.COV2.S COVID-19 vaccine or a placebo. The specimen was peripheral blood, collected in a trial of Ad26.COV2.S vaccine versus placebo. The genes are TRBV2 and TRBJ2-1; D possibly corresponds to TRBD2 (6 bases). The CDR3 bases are TGTGCCAACTCGGGAACCGGGACTTTATACAATGAGCAGTTCTTC. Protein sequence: CANSGTGTLYNEQFF.